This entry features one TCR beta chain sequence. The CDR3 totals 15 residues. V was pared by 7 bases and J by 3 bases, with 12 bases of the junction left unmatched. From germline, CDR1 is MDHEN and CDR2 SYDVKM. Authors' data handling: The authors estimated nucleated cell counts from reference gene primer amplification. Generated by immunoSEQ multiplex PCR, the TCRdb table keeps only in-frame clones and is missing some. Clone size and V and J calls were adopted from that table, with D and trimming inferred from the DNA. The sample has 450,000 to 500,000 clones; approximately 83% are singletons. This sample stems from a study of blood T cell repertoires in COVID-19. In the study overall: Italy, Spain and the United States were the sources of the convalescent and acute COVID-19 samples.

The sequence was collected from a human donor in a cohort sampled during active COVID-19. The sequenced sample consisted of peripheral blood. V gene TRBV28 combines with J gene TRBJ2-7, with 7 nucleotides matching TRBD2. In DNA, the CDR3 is TGTGCCAGCACGAGAACGGGAGGCCCATACTACGAGCAGTACTTC. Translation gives CASTRTGGPYYEQYF.